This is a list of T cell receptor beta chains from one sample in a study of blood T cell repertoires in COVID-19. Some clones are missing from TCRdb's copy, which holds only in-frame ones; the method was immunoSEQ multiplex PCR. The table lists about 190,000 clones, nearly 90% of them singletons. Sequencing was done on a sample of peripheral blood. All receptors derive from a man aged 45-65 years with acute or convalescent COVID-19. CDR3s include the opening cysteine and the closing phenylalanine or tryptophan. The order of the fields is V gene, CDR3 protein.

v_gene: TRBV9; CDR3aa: CASSSRQGSSGNTIYF
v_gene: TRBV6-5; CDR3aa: CASRPLGGTYGYTF
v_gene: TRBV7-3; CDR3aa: CASSLGRGNTEAFF
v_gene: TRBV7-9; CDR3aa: CASSSWGRKDSGYNEQFF
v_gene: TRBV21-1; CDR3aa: CASGLYRRDYNEQFF
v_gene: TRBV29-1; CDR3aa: CSVEEVGEGEAFF
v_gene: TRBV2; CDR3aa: CATEENRAAYNEQFF
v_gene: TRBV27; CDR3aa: CASSQAPRGSPLHF
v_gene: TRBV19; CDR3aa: CASKGQGALGNQPQHF
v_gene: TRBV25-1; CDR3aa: CASSREGAGQPQHF
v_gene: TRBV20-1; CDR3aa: CSADEGYEQYF
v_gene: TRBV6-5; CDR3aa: CASSLGDWGGYTF
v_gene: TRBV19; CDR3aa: CASRGTRSPLHF
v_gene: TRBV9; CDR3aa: CASSVEGQGYMFGEQYF
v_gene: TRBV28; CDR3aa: CASSSGSSGGRNTQYF